These 30 T cell receptor beta chains came from one sample sequenced in a study of blood T cell repertoires in COVID-19. Clones were sequenced by immunoSEQ multiplex PCR, and TCRdb holds only the in-frame ones, with some missing. The data contain 300,000 to 400,000 clones, approximately 86% of them singletons. Sequencing input: peripheral blood. These TCRs come from a woman in her sixties or seventies with COVID-19, enrolled during active disease.

The V gene is TRBV3-1 (or the pseudogene TRBV3-2), the J gene TRBJ2-3; 14 nucleotides line up with TRBD2. V shed 3 bases, J shed 1 base, and the junction held 0 bases outside the gene matches. Germline loops: CDR1 LGHDT, CDR2 YNNKEL (reference sequence). This CDR3 has 16 amino acids. CDR3 nucleotide sequence: TGTGCCAGCAGCCAGACTAGCGGGGGGGGCACAGATACGCAGTATTTT. Translating gives CASSQTSGGGTDTQYF.

V usage is TRBV5-1 and J usage is TRBJ1-5; D may be TRBD1 (6 bases). This CDR3 has 17 amino acids. The germline CDR1 and CDR2 sequences are SGHRS and YFSETQ. V lost 0 bases, J lost 2 bases, and 15 bases lay in between. CDR3 in DNA: TGCGCCAGCAGCTTGGATCCATCAGGGGCGCGCAATCAGCCCCAGCATTTT. It is translated as CASSLDPSGARNQPQHF.

V is TRBV7-2 and J is TRBJ1-2, with 9 positions matching TRBD1. V lost 5 bases, J lost 7 bases, and 2 bases stayed unmatched. The CDR3 loop spans 12 amino acids. Germline CDR1 and CDR2: SGHTA and FQGNSA. The CDR3 DNA follows: TGTGCCAGCAGCGGGGACAGGGTTGGCTACACCTTC. As protein: CASSGDRVGYTF.

The rearrangement uses TRBV5-5 and TRBJ2-5, with a tentative D call TRBD2 (6 bases). CDR1 is SGHKS and CDR2 is YYEKEE in the germline V gene (reference sequence). Trimming removed 4 bases at V and 5 bases at J, with 15 bases between. The CDR3 extends over 14 amino acids. This CDR3 reads CASSVGLPRETQYF. The CDR3 coding sequence is TGTGCCAGCAGCGTGGGACTGCCGAGGGAGACCCAGTACTTC.

This clone was counted between two and nine times. J is TRBJ1-6 and V is TRBV19; 7 bases line up with TRBD1. CDR1 is LNHDA and CDR2 is SQIVND in the germline V gene (reference sequence). The CDR3 spans 15 residues. The trim removed 6 bases at V and 9 bases at J, leaving 11 bases unmatched. CDR3 DNA: TGTGCCAGTAGCCCCTACAGGGGCTCGCGTTCACCCCTCCACTTT. It codes for CASSPYRGSRSPLHF.

The rearrangement uses TRBV4-2 and TRBJ2-3, with D maybe TRBD1 (5 bases). The CDR3 runs 14 residues. The V gene lost 1 base and the J gene lost 5 bases, with 10 bases spanning the gap. Germline V gene sequence: CDR1 LGHNA, CDR2 YNFKEQ. The CDR3: CASSQGGAGDTQYF. The CDR3 region has the DNA TGTGCCAGCAGCCAAGGTGGGGCCGGAGATACGCAGTATTTT.

CDR3 sequence reads: CASSRQGGTYEQYF. Written as DNA, the CDR3 is TGTGCCAGCTCACGACAGGGAGGCACCTACGAGCAGTACTTC. The chain employs TRBV18 and TRBJ2-7; weak D call: TRBD1 (7 bases). There are 14 residues in the CDR3. V was trimmed by 4 bases and J by 2 bases, leaving 12 bases between them. Per germline, CDR1 KGHSH and CDR2 LQKENI.

The CDR3 loop reads CASSYSLTDNQPQHF. CDR3 in DNA: TGTGCCAGCAGTTACTCCCTAACAGATAATCAGCCCCAGCATTTT. The V call is TRBV6-2 or TRBV6-3, the J call TRBJ1-5, with D hard to call. Trimming cost V 0 bases and J 4 bases, with 10 bases left between them. The germline V gene has CDR1 MNHEY and CDR2 SVGEGT. The CDR3 consists of 15 residues.

This CDR3 is CASISVGGNTEAFF. The CDR3 region has the DNA TGTGCCAGCATCTCGGTGGGGGGGAACACTGAAGCTTTCTTT. The chain carries TRBV7-2 and TRBJ1-1; a weak D match, TRBD1 (5 bases). The CDR3 loop spans 14 amino acids. The germline V gene has CDR1 SGHTA and CDR2 FQGNSA. Trimming took 7 bases from V and 1 from J, leaving 13 bases between them.

The rearrangement links TRBV5-5 to TRBJ1-2; 7 bases align to TRBD1. Germline CDR1 and CDR2: SGHKS and YYEKEE (reference sequence). There are 16 residues in the CDR3. With 4 bases clipped from V and 4 bases from J, the junction kept 13 bases outside the gene matches. The CDR3 protein is CASSQTTGQPFYGYTF. CDR3 DNA: TGTGCCAGCAGCCAAACTACGGGACAGCCCTTCTATGGCTACACCTTC.

This sequence joins TRBV19 and TRBJ1-4; D may be TRBD1 (5 bases). The CDR3 length is 15 residues. The V end lost 3 bases, the J end lost 5 bases, and 13 bases lay between the germline ends. The germline gives CDR1 LNHDA, CDR2 SQIVND (reference sequence). CDR3 bases: TGTGCCAGTAGTATCCGATGGGGCAGCAATGAAAAACTGTTTTTT. Translating gives CASSIRWGSNEKLFF.

V gene TRBV4-3 combines with J gene TRBJ2-1; D unclear. Trimming removed 0 bases from V and 9 bases from J, with 21 bases in between. Germline CDR1 reads LGHNA; CDR2 reads YSLEER. The CDR3 totals 17 residues. The CDR3 sequence: CASSQDTSGSQRGEQFF. The CDR3 DNA follows: TGCGCCAGCAGCCAAGATACGTCCGGGTCCCAACGAGGTGAGCAGTTCTTC.

This chain uses TRBV19 with TRBJ1-4; 7 nucleotides line up with TRBD1. Germline V gene data show CDR1 as LNHDA and CDR2 as SQIVND (reference sequence). The CDR3 has 18 amino acids. V gave up 3 bases and J gave up 0 bases; unmatched junction bases: 10. This chain's CDR3 is CASSIGQAIPATNEKLFF. CDR3 nucleotides: TGTGCCAGTAGTATCGGACAGGCGATACCAGCAACTAATGAAAAACTGTTTTTT.

V is TRBV5-6 and J is TRBJ1-2; D remains ambiguous. V lost 2 bases and J lost 8, with 10 bases in between. This CDR3 is 12 amino acids long. Looked up from germline, CDR1 is SGHDT and CDR2 is YYEEEE. The CDR3 sequence: CASSFGSSGYTF. Written as DNA, the CDR3 is TGTGCCAGCAGCTTCGGTTCTTCCGGCTACACCTTC.

The V call is TRBV6-5, the J call TRBJ2-3; 10 bases fit TRBD2. J lost 6 bases, V lost 6 bases, and 9 bases had no gene match. The CDR3 extends over 15 amino acids. Looked up from germline, CDR1 is MNHEY and CDR2 is SVGAGI. CDR3 DNA: TGTGCCAGCAGCCCCGCTAGCGGGGGTTGGGATACGCAGTATTTT. Its translation is CASSPASGGWDTQYF.

The gene calls are TRBV4-2 and TRBJ1-1; no clear D gene. V was pared by 6 bases and J by 4 bases, with 12 bases between. CDR3 size: 13 residues. Looked up from germline, CDR1 is LGHNA and CDR2 is YNFKEQ. CDR3: CASRADPTTEAFF. CDR3 in DNA: TGTGCCAGCAGGGCCGATCCAACCACTGAAGCTTTCTTT.

J is TRBJ1-1 and V is TRBV7-3; 9 bases align to TRBD1. The germline V gene encodes CDR1 SGHTA and CDR2 FQGTGA. The CDR3 is 14 residues long. V lost 5 bases, J lost 6 bases, and 7 bases stayed unmatched. The CDR3 sequence: CASSNQGQGSEAFF. Here the CDR3 DNA reads TGTGCCAGCAGCAATCAGGGACAGGGCTCTGAAGCTTTCTTT.

J is TRBJ2-1 and V is TRBV6-5; 10 bases match TRBD1. The length of the CDR3 is 15 residues. J was trimmed by 7 bases and V by 8 bases; bases with no gene match: 11. CDR1 is MNHEY, CDR2 SVGAGI, per germline. The CDR3, as DNA: TGTGCCAGCGAACCGACAGGGGGCCTGGGGAATGAGCAGTTCTTC. This encodes CASEPTGGLGNEQFF.

About this clone itself: Other DNA sequences of this sample code for an identical CDR3. The chain combines TRBV7-9 with TRBJ2-5; unclear D gene. The germline V and J ends were trimmed by 5 bases and 5 bases, with 6 bases remaining between them. CDR1 and CDR2 from the germline V gene are SEHNR and FQNEAQ (reference sequence). The CDR3 sequence is 11 residues long. For the CDR3, the DNA is TGTGCCAGCAGCCCACAGGAGACCCAGTACTTC. Amino acid sequence: CASSPQETQYF.

This chain uses TRBV2 with TRBJ2-7; D is perhaps TRBD1 (5 bases). Trimming left V 8 bases short and J 5 bases short, with 16 bases between. This CDR3 is built from 13 residues. Germline CDR1 reads SNHLY; CDR2 reads FYNNEI. CDR3 sequence: CASQFQGFNEQYF. CDR3 in DNA: TGTGCCAGCCAATTTCAGGGTTTCAACGAGCAGTACTTC.

This chain links TRBV7-9 with TRBJ2-3; D is possibly TRBD2 (5 bases). Trimming cost V 3 bases and J 10 bases, with 20 bases left between them. Germline V gene lookup returns CDR1 SEHNR and CDR2 FQNEAQ (reference sequence). The CDR3 spans 15 residues. The CDR3 bases are TGTGCCAGCAGCTTGAAGCGGCTTGGAAGGGAACCGCAGTATTTT. As protein: CASSLKRLGREPQYF.

The chain is built from TRBV6-6 and TRBJ2-1; 7 bases align to TRBD2. CDR1 is MNHNY, CDR2 SVGAGI, per germline (reference sequence). V shed 9 bases and J 2 bases; nucleotides not matched to a gene: 4. CDR3 length: 13 amino acids. The CDR3 region has the DNA TGTGCCAGTCGACGGGGGGCCTACAATGAGCAGTTCTTC. This translates into CASRRGAYNEQFF.

The rearrangement joins TRBV21-1 to TRBJ1-4. TRBV21-1 is termed a pseudogene. The CDR3 spans 15 residues. The CDR3 bases are TGTGCCAGCAGCAACCAGGGAGGTAGCGGTGAAAAACTGTTTTTT. Protein: CASSNQGGSGEKLFF.

This chain links TRBV3-1 (or the pseudogene TRBV3-2) with TRBJ2-7; TRBD2 aligns across 8 bases. The CDR3 length is 15 residues. Germline values: CDR1 LGHDT, CDR2 YNNKEL (reference sequence). After removal of 4 bases from V and 0 bases from J, the junction contained 5 bases not matched to a gene. For the CDR3, the DNA is TGTGCCAGCAGCCTGACGGGGACTAGCTCCTACGAGCAGTACTTC. Its protein product is CASSLTGTSSYEQYF.

V is TRBV6-5 and J is TRBJ1-2; D might be TRBD1 (6 bases). The V gene's germline CDR1 is MNHEY and CDR2 SVGAGI. The CDR3 length is 14 residues. With 7 bases removed from V and 4 bases from J, the gap between germline ends came to 16 bases. CDR3 in DNA: TGTGCCAGCAATATATTGACAGGACTCTATGGCTACACCTTC. Translating gives CASNILTGLYGYTF.

The V gene is TRBV11-2, the J gene TRBJ1-2; D possibly corresponds to TRBD1 (5 bases). The V gene lost 4 bases and the J gene lost 5 bases, with 14 bases spanning the gap. The CDR3 runs 14 residues. Germline CDR1 SGHAT, CDR2 FQNNGV. This CDR3 reads CASSSRSGGYGYTF. DNA of the CDR3: TGTGCCAGCAGCTCAAGATCGGGGGGGTATGGCTACACCTTC.

The CDR3 spells CASSLPGQFSYEQYF. CDR3 sequence (DNA): TGTGCCAGCAGCCTACCGGGACAGTTCTCCTACGAGCAGTACTTC. The genes are TRBV14 and TRBJ2-7; 7 positions agree with TRBD1. V trimming: 4 bases; J trimming: 0 bases; junction bases outside the gene matches: 6. The germline gives CDR1 SGHDN, CDR2 FVKESK. CDR3 length: 15 residues.

This chain connects TRBV6-5 to TRBJ2-7, with D possibly matching TRBD2 (5 bases). This CDR3 has 15 amino acids. V gave up 0 bases and J gave up 7 bases, with 16 bases separating them. CDR1 and CDR2 (germline): MNHEY, SVGAGI. CDR3 region: CASSYSIGVPGEQYF. The CDR3 DNA reads as TGTGCCAGCAGTTACTCGATCGGGGTCCCGGGGGAGCAGTACTTC.

The chain combines TRBV2 with TRBJ1-1, with D uncertain. Trimming took 8 bases from V and 3 from J, leaving 13 bases between them. This CDR3 is 13 amino acids long. The germline V gene has CDR1 SNHLY and CDR2 FYNNEI. The CDR3 nucleotides are TGTGCCAGCCTGTTTTGGACTCACACTGAAGCTTTCTTT. The encoded protein is CASLFWTHTEAFF.

The chain combines TRBV25-1 with TRBJ2-3; D is unclear. The CDR3 totals 14 residues. The V end was cut by 5 bases, the J end by 0 bases, with 9 bases between. Germline-derived CDR1 and CDR2 are MGHDK and SYGVNS. The CDR3 sequence is CASSSTTSTDTQYF. The CDR3 DNA is TGTGCCAGCAGTTCAACGACTAGCACAGATACGCAGTATTTT.